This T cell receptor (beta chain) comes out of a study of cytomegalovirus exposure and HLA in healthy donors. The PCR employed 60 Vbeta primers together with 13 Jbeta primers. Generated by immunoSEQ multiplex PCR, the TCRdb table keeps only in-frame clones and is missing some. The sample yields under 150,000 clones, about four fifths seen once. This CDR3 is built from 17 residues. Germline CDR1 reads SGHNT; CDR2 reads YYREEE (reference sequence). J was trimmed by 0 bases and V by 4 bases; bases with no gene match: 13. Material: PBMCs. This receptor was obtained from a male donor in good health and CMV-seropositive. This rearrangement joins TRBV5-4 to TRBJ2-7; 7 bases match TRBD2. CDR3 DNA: TGTGCCAGCAGCCTCGACATCGGCGGGAGTACCTCCTACGAGCAGTACTTC. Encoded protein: CASSLDIGGSTSYEQYF.